A single sample is the source of the 26 T cell receptor beta chains below, sequenced in a study of blood T cell repertoires in COVID-19. The assay was immunoSEQ multiplex PCR, and TCRdb's table has in-frame clones only and misses some. The table shows 260,000 or so clones, with about four fifths occurring only once. Sequenced: PBMCs or T cells enriched from blood (not recorded which). Receptors originate from a woman aged 40-49 years who had been exposed to COVID-19.

This chain connects TRBV27 to TRBJ1-4, with D possibly being TRBD1 (5 bases). Germline V CDR1 and CDR2: MNHEY, SMNVEV (reference sequence). This CDR3 is built from 13 residues. Deletions cut 6 bases from V and 3 bases from J, with 8 bases between. CDR3 nucleotide sequence: TGTGCCAGCAGCCTGACAGCTAATGAAAAACTGTTTTTT. Encoded protein: CASSLTANEKLFF.

V and J are TRBV6-5 and TRBJ2-1, with TRBD2 as a possible D gene (5 bases). With 5 bases removed from V and 0 bases from J, the gap between germline ends came to 8 bases. Germline V lookup: CDR1 MNHEY, CDR2 SVGAGI. The CDR3 totals 14 residues. CDR3 nucleotide sequence: TGTGCCAGCAGTCGAGGGAACTCCTACAATGAGCAGTTCTTC. It codes for CASSRGNSYNEQFF.

This chain links TRBV5-4 with TRBJ1-6; 8 bases are a match to TRBD1. V shed 0 bases, J shed 7 bases, and the junction held 3 bases outside the gene matches. CDR1 SGHNT and CDR2 YYREEE come from the germline V gene (reference sequence). The CDR3 runs to 15 residues. The CDR3 is CASSLAGTGNSPLHF. Here the CDR3 DNA reads TGTGCCAGCAGCTTGGCCGGGACAGGCAATTCACCCCTCCACTTT.

The rearrangement links TRBV28 to TRBJ2-1, with D tentatively TRBD2 (6 bases). Germline CDR1 and CDR2: MDHEN and SYDVKM. This CDR3 has 15 residues. With 2 bases removed from V and 5 bases from J, the gap between germline ends came to 13 bases. The CDR3 is CASSLRRVLNNEQFF. The CDR3 bases are TGTGCCAGCAGTTTACGGAGGGTTCTCAACAATGAGCAGTTCTTC.

A remark on this clone: This specimen includes other DNA sequences encoding the same CDR3. The chain uses TRBV19 and TRBJ2-3, with 9 nucleotides matching TRBD2. Germline CDR1 LNHDA, CDR2 SQIVND (reference sequence). Unmatched junction bases numbered 5, after V lost 6 bases and J lost 1 base. The CDR3 has 15 residues. CDR3 DNA sequence: TGTGCCAGTAGACCGATAGCGGGGGGCACAGATACGCAGTATTTT. Its protein product is CASRPIAGGTDTQYF.

This clone was observed a single time. The V and J genes are TRBV3-1 (or the pseudogene TRBV3-2) and TRBJ1-4; TRBD1 agrees at 8 bases. Germline CDR1 is LGHDT and CDR2 is YNNKEL (reference sequence). This CDR3 region has 15 residues. Germline trimming cut 1 base from V and 6 bases from J; bases unmatched to any gene: 4. CDR3 coding DNA: TGTGCCAGCAGCCAAGTCCGGACAGGGTATGAAAAACTGTTTTTT. Encoded protein: CASSQVRTGYEKLFF.

This chain connects TRBV5-1 to TRBJ1-3; unclear D gene. V was clipped by 3 bases and J by 0 bases, with 13 bases between them. This CDR3 comprises 16 residues. CDR1 is SGHRS, CDR2 YFSETQ, per germline. The CDR3 DNA is TGCGCCAGCAGCTCCGAGGCGGGGAACTCTGGAAACACCATATATTTT. It encodes CASSSEAGNSGNTIYF.

The chain uses TRBV6-4 and TRBJ1-1; D unresolved. V shed 2 bases and J shed 0 bases, with 4 bases lying between them. Germline assignment: CDR1 MRHNA and CDR2 SNTAGT. The CDR3 runs 13 residues. CDR3 nucleotide sequence: TGTGCCAGCAGTGACAATATGAACACTGAAGCTTTCTTT. The encoded protein is CASSDNMNTEAFF.

DNA of the CDR3: TGTGCCAGCAGTTACTCGAGTTACGGGGGTGATGGCTACACCTTC. This sequence encodes CASSYSSYGGDGYTF. The gene calls are TRBV6-5 and TRBJ1-2; TRBD1 might be the D (5 bases). The CDR3 spans 15 residues. The germline V gene has CDR1 MNHEY and CDR2 SVGAGI. V was shortened by 0 bases and J by 6 bases, with 14 bases between the two germline ends.

V usage is TRBV7-2 and J usage is TRBJ1-2, with no clear D. This CDR3 has 13 amino acids. Trimming shortened V by 6 bases and J by 4 bases, and 12 bases separated the two germline ends. Germline assignment: CDR1 SGHTA and CDR2 FQGNSA. CDR3 residues: CASSTGIAYGYTF. CDR3 sequence (DNA): TGTGCCAGCAGTACTGGTATTGCCTATGGCTACACCTTC.

The V and J genes are TRBV29-1 and TRBJ1-1; 9 bases are shared with TRBD1. Germline CDR1 is SQVTM and CDR2 is ANQGSEA. The CDR3 has 12 residues. With V trimmed by 6 bases and J by 4 bases, 3 bases remained unmatched. CDR3 in DNA: TGCAGCGTGACAGGGGGAGGCACTGAAGCTTTCTTT. Translated, it gives CSVTGGGTEAFF.

CDR3 residues: CASSLQTDRADQPQHF. The DNA for the CDR3 is TGTGCCAGCTCACTTCAGACGGACAGGGCGGATCAGCCCCAGCATTTT. The chain uses TRBV18 and TRBJ1-5, with 8 bases matching TRBD1. Germline values: CDR1 KGHSH, CDR2 LQKENI. Losses at the gene ends were 4 bases for V and 5 bases for J; bases not matched to a gene: 10. The CDR3 loop spans 16 amino acids.

This chain connects TRBV14 to TRBJ1-5; TRBD1 aligns across 8 bases. The CDR3 is 19 amino acids. CDR1 and CDR2 (germline): SGHDN, FVKESK. V shed 2 bases, J shed 0 bases, and the junction held 12 bases outside the gene matches. CDR3 sequence: CASSQPRAGGRFSNQPQHF. The CDR3 coding sequence is TGTGCCAGCAGCCAACCCCGCGCAGGGGGCCGATTTAGCAATCAGCCCCAGCATTTT.

This sequence joins TRBV19 and TRBJ1-2; 7 bases are shared with TRBD1. V trimming: 9 bases; J trimming: 6 bases; junction bases outside the gene matches: 4. The germline V gene encodes CDR1 LNHDA and CDR2 SQIVND (reference sequence). This CDR3 spans 11 amino acids. CDR3 sequence reads: CASLQGNGYTF. Written as DNA, the CDR3 is TGTGCCAGCCTACAGGGGAATGGCTACACCTTC.

This chain connects TRBV6-2 or TRBV6-3 to TRBJ1-1; D not resolved. The germline V gene encodes CDR1 MNHEY and CDR2 SVGEGT. Trimming removed 6 bases from V and 1 base from J, with 12 bases in between. CDR3 size: 14 residues. CDR3 sequence: CASSPLRRNTEAFF. The CDR3 nucleotides read TGTGCCAGCAGCCCACTACGGAGGAACACTGAAGCTTTCTTT.

V gene TRBV6-5 combines with J gene TRBJ1-5, with a possible D match to TRBD1 (6 bases). Germline loops: CDR1 MNHEY, CDR2 SVGAGI. The ends were cut back, 7 bases at V and 5 bases at J, with 18 bases in the middle. The CDR3 is 15 amino acids. The CDR3 nucleotides are TGTGCCAGCACCCGGACAGCGAGTTTTGATCAGCCCCAGCATTTT. The encoded protein is CASTRTASFDQPQHF.

This rearrangement joins TRBV6-1 to TRBJ1-6; 9 bases are shared with TRBD1. CDR3 length equals 16 residues. After removal of 4 bases from V and 8 bases from J, the junction contained 9 bases not matched to a gene. Germline assignment: CDR1 MNHNS and CDR2 SASEGT. This CDR3 reads CASSATGGSIDSPLHF. For the CDR3, the DNA is TGTGCCAGCAGTGCCACAGGGGGCTCGATCGATTCACCCCTCCACTTT.

V and J are TRBV5-1 and TRBJ2-7; TRBD1 matches at 12 bases. The CDR3 is made up of 17 amino acids. Trimming cost V 1 base and J 4 bases; bases outside gene matches: 9. The V gene's germline CDR1 is SGHRS and CDR2 YFSETQ. CDR3 bases: TGCGCCAGCAGCTTGCCCGGGACAGGGGGCTTTCTGTACGAGCAGTACTTC. Its protein product is CASSLPGTGGFLYEQYF.

The genes are TRBV19 and TRBJ1-5; D possibly corresponds to TRBD1 (6 bases). Between the trimmed V and J ends, which lost 8 bases and 3 bases, there was a span of 11 bases. The germline CDR1 and CDR2 sequences are LNHDA and SQIVND (reference sequence). This CDR3 spans 13 amino acids. The CDR3 here is CASSDRINQPQHF. DNA for the CDR3: TGTGCCAGTTCCGACAGGATCAATCAGCCCCAGCATTTT.

About this clone: Sequence at one end of the junction differs from germline and may be a read error. The genes are TRBV7-8 and TRBJ2-7, with D tentatively TRBD2 (5 bases). CDR1 is SGHVS and CDR2 is FQNEAQ in the germline V gene. CDR3 length: 14 amino acids. The CDR3 loop reads CASSLAPVVGKRDF. In DNA form, the CDR3 reads TGTGCCAGCAGCTTAGCGCCTGTGGTGGGGAAGAGGGACTTC. The full variable domain, its missing parts supplied by reference TRBV7-8 and TRBJ2-7, is GAGVSQSPRYKVAKRGQDVALRCDPISGHVSLFWYQQALGQGPEFLTYFQNEAQLDKSGLPSDRFFAERPEGSVSTLKIQRTQQEDSAVYLCASSLAPVVGKRDFGPGTRLTVT.

The gene calls are TRBV9 and TRBJ2-7; 7 nucleotides agree with TRBD1. V was pared by 0 bases and J by 3 bases, with 6 bases of the junction left unmatched. The CDR3 covers 15 residues. Germline lookup yields CDR1 SGDLS and CDR2 YYNGEE. In nucleotides, the CDR3 is TGTGCCAGCAGCGTAGCGACAGGGACGATCTACGAGCAGTACTTC. The encoded protein is CASSVATGTIYEQYF.

J is TRBJ1-1 and V is TRBV5-1; D perhaps matches TRBD1 (5 bases). Trimming left V 0 bases short and J 1 base short, with 13 bases between. The CDR3 consists of 16 residues. Germline CDR1 SGHRS, CDR2 YFSETQ. CDR3 sequence: CASSLALAGQNTEAFF. For the CDR3, the DNA is TGCGCCAGCAGCTTGGCCCTGGCAGGGCAGAACACTGAAGCTTTCTTT. The whole variable domain, remainder taken from reference TRBV5-1 and TRBJ1-1, is KAGVTQTPRYLIKTRGQQVTLSCSPISGHRSVSWYQQTPGQGLQFLFEYFSETQRNKGNFPGRFSGRQFSNSRSEMNVSTLELGDSALYLCASSLALAGQNTEAFFGQGTRLTVV.

The genes are TRBV6-6 and TRBJ1-3, with no clear D. Germline V gene data show CDR1 as MNHNY and CDR2 as SVGAGI (reference sequence). The CDR3 totals 13 residues. V was clipped by 8 bases and J by 6 bases, with 14 bases between them. The CDR3 here is CASLGFLLNTIYF. CDR3 bases: TGTGCCAGCCTCGGGTTCCTCCTAAACACCATATATTTT.

The CDR3 protein is CAWSDGTGVRETQYF. The CDR3 DNA follows: TGTGCCTGGAGCGATGGGACAGGGGTCCGGGAGACCCAGTACTTC. This sequence joins TRBV30 and TRBJ2-5, with 10 nucleotides matching TRBD1. Per the germline V gene, CDR1 is GTSNPN and CDR2 is SVGIG (reference sequence). The CDR3 has 15 residues. After removal of 3 bases from V and 5 bases from J, the junction contained 9 bases not matched to a gene.

The chain couples TRBV19 to TRBJ2-1; maybe TRBD1 (6 bases). V was cut by 3 bases and J by 10 bases, with 16 bases left in between. The germline V gene encodes CDR1 LNHDA and CDR2 SQIVND (reference sequence). The length of the CDR3 is 14 residues. The CDR3 region has the DNA TGTGCCAGTAGTATTTCGGGCAGGGGATGGGAGCAGTTCTTC. Its translation is CASSISGRGWEQFF.

The chain couples TRBV18 to TRBJ2-7; weak D call: TRBD1 (5 bases). Germline-derived CDR1 and CDR2 are KGHSH and LQKENI. The CDR3 totals 15 residues. V was shortened by 3 bases and J by 6 bases, with 18 bases between the two germline ends. CDR3 sequence: CASSPTFTSRGEQYF. CDR3 sequence (DNA): TGTGCCAGCTCACCGACCTTTACTTCAAGGGGCGAGCAGTACTTC.